Below are 28 T cell receptor beta chains sequenced from a single sample in a study of shared clonotypes between healthy human individuals. CD8 cells classed as naive were CD45RO-negative and positively selected for CCR7, excluding terminally differentiated effector memory CD45RA+ cells. Some clones are missing from TCRdb's copy, which holds only in-frame ones; the method was immunoSEQ multiplex PCR. The repertoire holds over 2,000,000 clones, with just under 95% as singletons. The sample was naive CD8+ T cells from PBMCs. The receptors here all came from a man aged 18 to 35 in good health. Some clones in this sample may be carry-over from other donors' samples.

The chain recombines TRBV29-1 with TRBJ2-1, with D uncertain. V was clipped by 8 bases and J by 9 bases, with 17 bases between them. Germline V gene data show CDR1 as SQVTM and CDR2 as ANQGSEA. This CDR3 has 12 amino acids. The CDR3 loop reads CSSTERQFEQFF. CDR3 coding DNA: TGCAGCTCCACGGAACGCCAGTTTGAGCAGTTCTTC.

The rearrangement joins TRBV10-3 to TRBJ1-1; no clear D. Between the trimmed V and J ends, which lost 2 bases and 4 bases, there was a span of 14 bases. Germline loops: CDR1 ENHRY, CDR2 SYGVKD. The CDR3 runs 15 residues. CDR3 coding DNA: TGTGCCATCAGTGAGCCGACCGGCCCAGGCACTGAAGCTTTCTTT. This encodes CAISEPTGPGTEAFF.

This chain uses TRBV7-8 with TRBJ2-7; TRBD2 matches 8 bases. Germline V gene data show CDR1 as SGHVS and CDR2 as FQNEAQ. With V trimmed by 6 bases and J by 5 bases, 24 bases remained unmatched. The CDR3 spans 19 residues. CDR3 sequence (DNA): TGTGCCAGCAGTCCTGGGCAGCGGGAGATTTCTGTGTTTGTCCACGAGCAGTACTTC. Encoded protein: CASSPGQREISVFVHEQYF.

The CDR3 here is CASSAGGQVAQYF. DNA of the CDR3: TGTGCCAGCAGCGCGGGGGGACAGGTGGCCCAGTACTTC. This sequence joins TRBV9 and TRBJ2-5; D possibly corresponds to TRBD1 (8 bases). Between the trimmed V and J ends, which lost 3 bases and 9 bases, there was a span of 15 bases. The CDR3 has 13 residues. Per germline, CDR1 SGDLS and CDR2 YYNGEE.

Notes on this clone: Other DNA sequences in the sample encode the same CDR3. The chain carries TRBV28 and TRBJ1-5; no reliable D call. This CDR3 comprises 14 residues. Germline CDR1 reads MDHEN; CDR2 reads SYDVKM. Trimming pared 3 bases from V and 0 bases from J, leaving 6 bases between. The CDR3 here is CASSFRDSNQPQHF. The CDR3 nucleotides read TGTGCCAGCAGTTTCCGGGATAGCAATCAGCCCCAGCATTTT.

The chain carries TRBV7-9 and TRBJ2-7; 14 bases align to TRBD2. Germline V CDR1 and CDR2: SEHNR, FQNEAQ (reference sequence). J was trimmed by 3 bases and V by 5 bases; bases with no gene match: 6. The CDR3 contains 16 residues. DNA for the CDR3: TGTGCCAGCAGCCCGGGACTAGCGGGGGTAGACTACGAGCAGTACTTC. Its translation is CASSPGLAGVDYEQYF.

As concerns this clone: Other DNA sequences in the sample encode the same CDR3. V is TRBV27 and J is TRBJ2-1; TRBD2 matches 11 bases. Per germline, CDR1 MNHEY and CDR2 SMNVEV (reference sequence). Losses at the gene ends were 6 bases for V and 2 bases for J; bases not matched to a gene: 0. This CDR3 is 14 amino acids long. CDR3 DNA: TGTGCCAGCAGGACTAGCGGGACCTACAATGAGCAGTTCTTC. Residues: CASRTSGTYNEQFF.

This sequence joins TRBV7-9 and TRBJ1-2, with D possibly TRBD1 on 5 matching bases. V was pared by 5 bases and J by 4 bases, with 11 bases between. In germline, CDR1 is SEHNR, CDR2 FQNEAQ (reference sequence). This CDR3 contains 13 residues. CDR3 in amino acids: CASSPLGTYGYTF. The CDR3 nucleotides read TGTGCCAGCAGCCCTCTGGGGACCTATGGCTACACCTTC.

The rearrangement uses TRBV10-3 and TRBJ2-3; the D is unclear. With 3 bases removed from V and 2 bases from J, the gap between germline ends came to 9 bases. CDR1 is ENHRY, CDR2 SYGVKD, per germline. The CDR3 has 14 residues. The CDR3 loop is CAISDSSPTDTQYF. CDR3 DNA sequence: TGTGCCATCAGTGACTCCAGTCCCACAGATACGCAGTATTTT.

Written as DNA, the CDR3 is TGTGCCAGCAGCGGCCGGGACAGGAGATACGAGCAGTACTTC. Residues: CASSGRDRRYEQYF. The chain has TRBV6-1 and TRBJ2-7, with 8 bases aligning to TRBD1. Germline CDR1 is MNHNS and CDR2 is SASEGT. The ends lost 6 bases at V and 4 bases at J; junction bases unmatched: 8. This CDR3 has 14 amino acids.

This chain uses TRBV9 with TRBJ2-2, with a possible D match to TRBD1 (6 bases). V was pared by 4 bases and J by 4 bases, with 17 bases between. Per germline, CDR1 SGDLS and CDR2 YYNGEE. The CDR3 contains 16 residues. CDR3 region: CASSPWGPRGTGELFF. CDR3 sequence (DNA): TGTGCCAGCAGCCCCTGGGGCCCCAGGGGCACCGGGGAGCTGTTTTTT.

This clone was picked up one time. The CDR3 is CASSSTGTQFPNYGYTF. DNA for the CDR3: TGTGCCAGCAGTTCGACCGGGACGCAATTCCCTAACTATGGCTACACCTTC. V gene TRBV27 combines with J gene TRBJ1-2, with D perhaps matching TRBD1 (5 bases). The CDR3 extends over 17 amino acids. Germline CDR1 is MNHEY and CDR2 is SMNVEV (reference sequence). V was cut by 4 bases and J by 0 bases, with 18 bases left in between.

This chain connects TRBV9 to TRBJ1-5; possible D gene TRBD1, 6 bases. Trimming removed 3 bases from V and 8 bases from J, with 15 bases in between. Germline loops: CDR1 SGDLS, CDR2 YYNGEE. There are 14 residues in the CDR3. The CDR3, as DNA: TGTGCCAGCAGCGCCGACAGGTCTCAAGAGCCCCAGCATTTT. Protein product: CASSADRSQEPQHF.

This clone was detected only once. V is TRBV2 and J is TRBJ2-7; D is ambiguous. This CDR3 contains 14 residues. CDR1 and CDR2 from the germline V gene are SNHLY and FYNNEI. V shed 7 bases and J shed 2 bases, with 15 bases lying between them. CDR3 sequence: CASTSRTATYEQYF. CDR3 nucleotide sequence: TGTGCCAGCACCTCCAGGACGGCGACCTACGAGCAGTACTTC.

This chain connects TRBV27 to TRBJ1-1, with 7 bases matching TRBD1. CDR3 length equals 14 residues. Germline CDR1 is MNHEY and CDR2 is SMNVEV (reference sequence). V dropped 4 bases and J dropped 6; count of bases not matched to a gene: 8. The DNA of the CDR3 is TGTGCCAGCAGTTCCCACAGGGGAAGGGCTGAAGCTTTCTTT. This gives the protein CASSSHRGRAEAFF.

This clone turned up a few times. The gene calls are TRBV19 and TRBJ1-4; no firm D call. This CDR3 spans 15 amino acids. Germline loops: CDR1 LNHDA, CDR2 SQIVND (reference sequence). V was shortened by 3 bases and J by 5 bases, with 13 bases between the two germline ends. CDR3 region: CASSIRGSVNEKLFF. CDR3 nucleotide sequence: TGTGCCAGTAGTATCCGAGGCAGCGTGAATGAAAAACTGTTTTTT.

On this clone: At the DNA level, this CDR3 is encoded by other sequences in the same sample as well. The chain joins TRBV4-2 to TRBJ2-7, with 11 bases lining up with TRBD2. CDR3 length equals 14 residues. Per the germline V gene, CDR1 is LGHNA and CDR2 is YNFKEQ. With V trimmed by 4 bases and J by 3 bases, 2 bases remained unmatched. CDR3 protein: CASSPGLAGYEQYF. The DNA for the CDR3 is TGTGCCAGCAGCCCCGGACTAGCGGGCTACGAGCAGTACTTC.

The chain employs TRBV9 and TRBJ2-2; a possible D gene is TRBD1 (5 bases). CDR3 length equals 16 residues. V gave up 0 bases and J gave up 2 bases, with 11 bases separating them. The germline gives CDR1 SGDLS, CDR2 YYNGEE. CDR3: CASSVESGHNTGELFF. The CDR3 coding sequence is TGTGCCAGCAGCGTAGAGTCCGGACATAACACCGGGGAGCTGTTTTTT.

The J gene is TRBJ2-1, the V gene TRBV19; 7 bases are a match to TRBD1. The CDR3 covers 14 residues. With 5 bases clipped from V and 4 bases from J, the junction kept 5 bases outside the gene matches. Germline loops: CDR1 LNHDA, CDR2 SQIVND (reference sequence). CDR3 residues: CASSGRDRYNEQFF. DNA for the CDR3: TGTGCCAGTAGTGGCCGGGACAGATACAATGAGCAGTTCTTC.

This sequence joins TRBV27 and TRBJ2-1; D may correspond to TRBD1 or TRBD2 (6 bases each). Trimming took 3 bases from V and 3 from J, leaving 21 bases between them. CDR1 and CDR2 (germline): MNHEY, SMNVEV (reference sequence). The CDR3 sequence is 18 residues long. This chain's CDR3 is CASSFGQHLASRYNEQFF. The CDR3 DNA follows: TGTGCCAGCAGTTTTGGACAGCACCTAGCGTCCCGCTACAATGAGCAGTTCTTC.

This chain uses TRBV27 with TRBJ2-2; possible D gene TRBD1, 6 bases. Germline V gene lookup returns CDR1 MNHEY and CDR2 SMNVEV (reference sequence). Trimming took 3 bases from V and 5 from J, leaving 10 bases between them. The CDR3 totals 14 residues. The CDR3 loop reads CASSFADSTGELFF. For the CDR3, the DNA is TGTGCCAGCAGTTTTGCGGACAGTACCGGGGAGCTGTTTTTT.

This clone has just one count. The same CDR3 can be traced to other DNA sequences in this sample. The chain couples TRBV28 to TRBJ1-1; D gene unclear. CDR3 length equals 12 residues. V lost 3 bases and J lost 2, with 4 bases in between. CDR1 and CDR2 (germline): MDHEN, SYDVKM. This chain's CDR3 is CASSFYNTEAFF. CDR3 bases: TGTGCCAGCAGTTTCTACAACACTGAAGCTTTCTTT.

This clone was seen only once. This sequence joins TRBV27 and TRBJ2-7; 7 bases map to TRBD1. Germline V lookup: CDR1 MNHEY, CDR2 SMNVEV (reference sequence). The CDR3 has 15 amino acids. V shed 2 bases and J 4 bases; nucleotides not matched to a gene: 8. The CDR3 nucleotides read TGTGCCAGCAGTTTAGTATCGGTCAGGGGGTACGAGCAGTACTTC. Translating it yields CASSLVSVRGYEQYF.

The genes are TRBV2 and TRBJ1-3; D remains unclear. V was trimmed by 8 bases and J by 2 bases, leaving 13 bases between them. From germline, CDR1 is SNHLY and CDR2 FYNNEI. The CDR3 covers 14 residues. CDR3 residues: CASGLSGTGNTIYF. The DNA for the CDR3 is TGTGCCAGCGGATTGTCGGGTACTGGAAACACCATATATTTT.

J is TRBJ1-5 and V is TRBV28; 9 nucleotides align to TRBD1. CDR1 and CDR2 from the germline V gene are MDHEN and SYDVKM. The CDR3 extends over 15 amino acids. The J segment lost 14 bases and the V segment lost 6 bases, leaving 17 bases of the junction unmatched. CDR3 sequence reads: CASRLLRDRAIPEHF. The CDR3 DNA reads TGTGCCAGCAGGTTACTCCGGGACAGGGCGATCCCTGAGCATTTT.

This CDR3 is CASTPGGWTEAFF. The CDR3, as DNA: TGTGCCAGCACCCCGGGGGGCTGGACTGAAGCTTTCTTT. The chain carries TRBV2 and TRBJ1-1; possible D gene TRBD1, 6 bases. CDR3 length: 13 amino acids. Trimming pared 7 bases from V and 5 bases from J, leaving 14 bases between. In germline, CDR1 is SNHLY, CDR2 FYNNEI.

The V gene is TRBV7-2, the J gene TRBJ2-1; D is possibly TRBD1 (6 bases). Germline CDR1 SGHTA, CDR2 FQGNSA. This CDR3 is built from 15 residues. V was shortened by 6 bases and J by 7 bases, with 19 bases between the two germline ends. In DNA, the CDR3 is TGTGCCAGCAGAAGTAGATGGGCAGGGGAGAATGAGCAGTTCTTC. Protein: CASRSRWAGENEQFF. Full variable domain (remainder filled in from reference TRBV7-2 and TRBJ2-1): GAGVSQSPSNKVTEKGKDVELRCDPISGHTALYWYRQSLGQGLEFLIYFQGNSAPDKSGLPSDRFSAERTGGSVSTLTIQRTQQEDSAVYLCASRSRWAGENEQFFGPGTRLTVL.

The chain carries TRBV27 and TRBJ2-5, with a possible D match to TRBD2 (7 bases). Trimming left V 1 base short and J 5 bases short, with 11 bases between. This CDR3 region has 14 residues. CDR1 is MNHEY, CDR2 SMNVEV, per germline (reference sequence). The CDR3 DNA sequence: TGTGCCAGCAGTTTATTGGGGGGGGCCGAGACCCAGTACTTC. Its translation: CASSLLGGAETQYF.